The 4 T cell receptor beta chains below all came from one sample that was sequenced in a study of T cells in Graves' hyperthyroidism and ophthalmopathy (dated by TCRdb to about 2019). Library method: multiplex PCR. Sequencer: Illumina HiSeq 2000. Amplification of TCR beta CDR3 regions was carried out from RNA transcripts. A first-round RT-PCR of the TCR CDR3 used the HTBI primer set with the Qiagen OneStep RT-PCR kit. TCRdb trimmed public reads at Q25 via fastp, called clones via MiXCR and kept in-frame beta chains. Identical CDR3 protein sequences are pooled into one entry, listed with their most common genes and DNA. The sample table holds about 840,000 distinct CDR3 sequences, of which roughly 37% were seen once. The ten largest make up around 9.3% of the sample. Sample: blood. All receptors come from a man younger than 30 with Graves' hyperthyroidism.

This clonotype appeared a few times. The chain has TRBV12-3 or TRBV12-4 and TRBJ2-7, with 8 nucleotides matching TRBD2. CDR3 length equals 14 residues. Trimming took 7 bases from V and 7 from J; bases not matched to a gene: 12. CDR3 sequence reads: CASTIQRGPGEQYF. As DNA, the CDR3 is TGTGCCAGCACCATTCAGCGGGGGCCCGGAGAGCAGTACTTC.

CDR3 loop: CSVDGPLGKTQYF. CDR3 bases: TGCAGCGTTGACGGGCCCCTAGGAAAGACCCAGTACTTC. This chain links TRBV29-1 with TRBJ2-5; no clear D gene. V was cut by 3 bases and J by 6 bases, with 14 bases left in between. Germline CDR1 SQVTM, CDR2 ANQGSEA. The CDR3 is 13 residues long.

The chain links TRBV10-3 to TRBJ1-3, with 7 bases identical to TRBD1. CDR1 and CDR2 (germline): ENHRY, SYGVKD. This CDR3 is built from 14 residues. After removal of 10 bases from V and 2 bases from J, the junction contained 8 bases not matched to a gene. The CDR3 here is CASTWTGTGNTIYF. In DNA form, the CDR3 reads TGTGCCAGCACGTGGACAGGCACTGGAAACACCATATATTTT.

The chain employs TRBV18 and TRBJ1-2, with D possibly being TRBD1 (6 bases). The germline V gene has CDR1 KGHSH and CDR2 LQKENI. The CDR3 length is 14 residues. Trimming stripped 3 bases from V and 1 base from J, with 9 bases between. DNA of the CDR3: TGTGCCAGCTCACCCCCGGACAGTAACTATGGCTACACCTTC. The encoded protein is CASSPPDSNYGYTF.